What follows are 17 T cell receptor beta chains derived from one specimen sequenced in a study of cytomegalovirus exposure and HLA in healthy donors. The PCR ran on 60 Vbeta and 13 Jbeta primers. Here immunoSEQ multiplex PCR was the method, and the copy in TCRdb shows in-frame clones only, minus some. The table has more than 150,000 clones, 75% to 90% seen once. Sequenced sample: PBMCs. These receptors were collected from a young woman in good health and CMV-seronegative.

This clone was recorded a few times. The J gene is TRBJ2-7, the V gene TRBV2; TRBD1 is a possible D gene (5 bases). Trimming removed 3 bases at V and 1 base at J, with 7 bases between. Looked up from germline, CDR1 is SNHLY and CDR2 is FYNNEI. This CDR3 spans 13 amino acids. CDR3 sequence (DNA): TGTGCCAGCAGTGATTACAGGTCCTACGAGCAGTACTTC. The encoded protein is CASSDYRSYEQYF.

The rearrangement links TRBV5-4 to TRBJ2-1, with 10 positions matching TRBD2. This CDR3 has 16 residues. Germline CDR1 and CDR2: SGHNT and YYREEE (reference sequence). V shed 4 bases, J shed 0 bases, and the junction held 4 bases outside the gene matches. CDR3 nucleotide sequence: TGTGCCAGCAGCCCAGCGGGGGGGAGCTCCTACAATGAGCAGTTCTTC. Residues: CASSPAGGSSYNEQFF.

The chain recombines TRBV5-8 with TRBJ2-2, with 7 bases fitting TRBD2. Trimming at V came to 0 bases and at J to 3 bases, leaving 8 bases not matched to a gene. Germline values: CDR1 SGHTS, CDR2 YDEGEE. CDR3 length equals 17 residues. The CDR3 nucleotides are TGTGCCAGCAGCTTGGTTGCTACTAGCGAGCACACCGGGGAGCTGTTTTTT. This sequence encodes CASSLVATSEHTGELFF.

In DNA, the CDR3 is TGTGCCAGCAGTCAACACGAGGGCAATCAGCCCCAGCATTTT. It specifies CASSQHEGNQPQHF. The chain recombines TRBV27 with TRBJ1-5; D is uncertain. The V and J ends lost 5 bases and 2 bases respectively, with 10 bases between them. The germline V gene has CDR1 MNHEY and CDR2 SMNVEV (reference sequence). The CDR3 has 14 amino acids.

This sequence joins TRBV27 and TRBJ2-7, with 8 bases identical to TRBD2. CDR1 MNHEY and CDR2 SMNVEV come from the germline V gene (reference sequence). The CDR3 loop spans 12 amino acids. The ends lost 8 bases at V and 7 bases at J; junction bases unmatched: 7. CDR3 residues: CASRGGSVEQYF. The CDR3 DNA follows: TGTGCCAGCCGGGGGGGTTCAGTTGAGCAGTACTTC.

The chain carries TRBV7-9 and TRBJ2-5; 9 positions match TRBD2. V gave up 8 bases and J gave up 5 bases; unmatched junction bases: 0. Germline V lookup: CDR1 SEHNR, CDR2 FQNEAQ (reference sequence). The CDR3 totals 11 residues. The CDR3 bases are TGTGCCAGCGCGGGGGGGGAGACCCAGTACTTC. Protein: CASAGGETQYF.

The chain joins TRBV28 to TRBJ2-1; D gene ambiguous. Trimming shortened V by 0 bases and J by 2 bases, and 17 bases separated the two germline ends. The germline V gene encodes CDR1 MDHEN and CDR2 SYDVKM. This CDR3 spans 18 amino acids. CDR3 loop: CASSLWGSQTFTYNEQFF. DNA for the CDR3: TGTGCCAGCAGTTTATGGGGCAGCCAAACCTTTACCTACAATGAGCAGTTCTTC.

J is TRBJ2-1 and V is TRBV2, with TRBD2 as a possible D gene (5 bases). The CDR3 spans 14 residues. Germline lookup yields CDR1 SNHLY and CDR2 FYNNEI. Deletions cut 2 bases from V and 7 bases from J, with 12 bases between. Written as DNA, the CDR3 is TGTGCCAGCAGTGAAACCGAGGGCCAGAATGAGCAGTTCTTC. It yields the protein CASSETEGQNEQFF.

This clone was seen a handful of times. The genes are TRBV7-6 and TRBJ2-1, with TRBD2 matching over 9 bases. The CDR3 covers 13 residues. V lost 3 bases and J lost 8; bases outside the gene matches: 2. CDR1 is SGHVS, CDR2 FNYEAQ, per germline. Here the CDR3 DNA reads TGTGCCAGCAGCTTTGCGGGGGGGGATGAGCAGTTCTTC. Translated, it gives CASSFAGGDEQFF.

The chain has TRBV27 and TRBJ2-7; 9 nucleotides agree with TRBD1. The CDR3 is 14 amino acids. The germline V gene encodes CDR1 MNHEY and CDR2 SMNVEV (reference sequence). Trimming removed 6 bases from V and 0 bases from J; junction bases left unmatched: 3. Here the CDR3 DNA reads TGTGCCAGCAGCTGGACAGGGGACTCCTACGAGCAGTACTTC. This gives the protein CASSWTGDSYEQYF.

This chain links TRBV18 with TRBJ2-3; D not certain. Germline CDR1 is KGHSH and CDR2 is LQKENI. V shed 4 bases and J shed 0 bases, with 11 bases lying between them. The CDR3 runs to 15 residues. The CDR3 protein is CASSLTTSSTDTQYF. The DNA for the CDR3 is TGTGCCAGCTCACTCACGACAAGCAGCACAGATACGCAGTATTTT. Based on the CDR3 plus reference TRBV18 and TRBJ2-3, the full variable domain is NAGVMQNPRHLVRRRGQEARLRCSPMKGHSHVYWYRQLPEEGLKFMVYLQKENIIDESGMPKERFSAEFPKEGPSILRIQQVVRGDSAAYFCASSLTTSSTDTQYFGPGTRLTVL.

The chain combines TRBV7-3 with TRBJ2-1; 12 nucleotides agree with TRBD2. The junction had 11 bases not matched to a gene; V was cut back by 2 bases and J by 6 bases. The germline V gene encodes CDR1 SGHTA and CDR2 FQGTGA. The CDR3 runs 18 residues. Here the CDR3 reads CASSLFASGRAAANEQFF. CDR3 in DNA: TGTGCCAGCAGCTTATTCGCTAGCGGGAGGGCCGCGGCCAATGAGCAGTTCTTC.

Turning to this clone: An end of the junction does not agree with germline; a read error may underlie this. The rearrangement joins TRBV6-5 to TRBJ1-2; perhaps TRBD1 as D (5 bases). Germline values: CDR1 MNHEY, CDR2 SVGAGI. The CDR3 spans 13 residues. The CDR3 sequence is CAGSPLGRDGYTF. DNA for the CDR3: TGTGCCGGCAGTCCCTTGGGCAGGGATGGCTACACCTTC.

This chain uses TRBV5-1 with TRBJ1-2, with D maybe TRBD1 (6 bases). CDR1 is SGHRS and CDR2 is YFSETQ in the germline V gene. CDR3 length: 16 amino acids. V lost 0 bases and J 4 bases, leaving 16 bases between the germline ends. Written as DNA, the CDR3 is TGCGCCAGCAGCTTGGTGGCGGGGGCTTCGTCCTATGGCTACACCTTC. Translating gives CASSLVAGASSYGYTF.

The CDR3 DNA reads as TGCGCCAGCAGCTTGGCCCCCCTCGGCTCTGGAAACACCATATATTTT. It translates to CASSLAPLGSGNTIYF. This sequence joins TRBV5-1 and TRBJ1-3, with D unresolved. This CDR3 is built from 16 residues. Germline lookup yields CDR1 SGHRS and CDR2 YFSETQ. Trimming took 0 bases from V and 0 from J, leaving 10 bases between them.

There are a few counts of this clone. The genes are TRBV28 and TRBJ1-4; 8 nucleotides match TRBD1. The CDR3 runs 14 residues. Germline CDR1 MDHEN, CDR2 SYDVKM. After removal of 4 bases from V and 7 bases from J, the junction contained 5 bases not matched to a gene. The CDR3 DNA sequence: TGTGCCAGCAGTTCCTCCACAGGGGGTGAAAAACTGTTTTTT. Its protein is CASSSSTGGEKLFF.

The sample holds one count of this clone. This chain joins TRBV4-1 and TRBJ2-4; 7 nucleotides align to TRBD2. The V segment lost 1 base and the J segment 2 bases; nucleotides outside the gene matches: 8. The length of the CDR3 is 17 residues. The V gene's germline CDR1 is MGHRA and CDR2 YSYEKL. The DNA for the CDR3 is TGCGCCAGCAGCCAAGCTGGGAGGGCTGGGACCAAAAACATTCAGTACTTC. It is translated as CASSQAGRAGTKNIQYF.